This T cell receptor beta chain emerged from a study of T cell responses to AZD1222 COVID-19 vaccine. On this clone: What it binds is unknown.

Study observations and caveats: Baseline antibody screening turned up just a handful of seropositive AZD1222 recipients. Spike was spanned by vaccine-associated CD4 TCRs, with dominance at 160-218 and 743-854. Within unmutated variant regions lay the reported targets of nearly half of spike-specific TCRs.

The assay was immunoSEQ multiplex PCR, and TCRdb's table has in-frame clones only and misses some. Of 100,000 to 150,000 clones detected, 88% appear once; the ten largest clones hold about 7.9%. V was shortened by 5 bases and J by 5 bases, with 9 bases between the two germline ends. This CDR3 spans 11 amino acids. Per the germline V gene, CDR1 is DFQATT and CDR2 is SNEGSKA (reference sequence). This clonotype was sampled from an adult in good health. The chain is built from TRBV20-1 and TRBJ2-5; D remains unclear. Sequencing used peripheral blood, obtained on day 0 of AZD1222 vaccination. CDR3 bases: TGCAGTGCTGTCCTGATCGAGACCCAGTACTTC. Translation: CSAVLIETQYF.